The present entry profiles one T cell receptor (beta chain) with its context. What it binds is unknown. The data were obtained in a study of Ad26.COV2.S vaccination and SARS-CoV-2 variants. Study summary: Donor participated within the Ad26.COV2.S arm of the COV1001 trial.

The trim removed 6 bases at V and 7 bases at J, leaving 10 bases unmatched. The CDR3 totals 15 residues. Germline CDR1 and CDR2: MNHEY and SMNVEV (reference sequence). Assay: immunoSEQ multiplex PCR; the TCRdb copy retains only in-frame clones and omits some. The sample includes over 450,000 clones, approximately 90% of them seen just once. Overall study findings and caveats: Vaccine and placebo groups showed comparable non-spike TCR breadth.

The treatment is: 15 to 20 received Ad26.COV2.S at low or high dose, single or two shots; 5 received placebo; per-sample allocation not given. Sampling occurred on day 63 after the first vaccine or placebo injection. This receptor was obtained from a person between 18 and 65 years old who received the Ad26.COV2.S COVID-19 vaccine or a placebo. Here the sequenced sample was peripheral blood, taken in a trial of Ad26.COV2.S vaccine versus placebo. V gene TRBV27 combines with J gene TRBJ2-1; 9 bases are a match to TRBD2. CDR3 region: CASRLSGRMYNEQFF. The CDR3 DNA sequence: TGTGCCAGCAGACTTAGCGGGAGAATGTATAATGAGCAGTTCTTC.